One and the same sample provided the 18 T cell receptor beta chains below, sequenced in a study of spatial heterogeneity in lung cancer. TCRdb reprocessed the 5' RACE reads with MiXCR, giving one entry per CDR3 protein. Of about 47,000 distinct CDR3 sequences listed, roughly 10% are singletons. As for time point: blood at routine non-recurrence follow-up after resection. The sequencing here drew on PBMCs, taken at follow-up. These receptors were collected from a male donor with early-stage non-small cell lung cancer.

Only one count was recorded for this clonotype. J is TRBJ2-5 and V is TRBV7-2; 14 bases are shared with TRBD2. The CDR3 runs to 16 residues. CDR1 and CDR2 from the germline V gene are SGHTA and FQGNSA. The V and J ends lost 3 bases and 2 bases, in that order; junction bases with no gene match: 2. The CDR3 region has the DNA TGTGCCAGCAGCTTGGGACTAGCGGGAGAACAAGAGACCCAGTACTTC. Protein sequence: CASSLGLAGEQETQYF.

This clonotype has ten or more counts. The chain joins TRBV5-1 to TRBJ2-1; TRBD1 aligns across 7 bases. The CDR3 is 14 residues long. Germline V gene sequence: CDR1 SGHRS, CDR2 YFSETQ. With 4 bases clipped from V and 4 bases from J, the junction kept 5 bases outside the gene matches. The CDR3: CASSGQTGYNEQFF. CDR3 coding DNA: TGCGCCAGCAGCGGACAGACAGGGTACAATGAGCAGTTCTTC.

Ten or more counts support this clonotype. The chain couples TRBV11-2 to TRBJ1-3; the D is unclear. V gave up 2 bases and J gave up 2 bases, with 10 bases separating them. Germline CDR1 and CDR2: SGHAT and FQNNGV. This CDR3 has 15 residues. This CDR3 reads CASSLSRRPGNTIYF. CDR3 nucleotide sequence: TGTGCCAGCAGCTTATCGAGACGCCCTGGAAACACCATATATTTT.

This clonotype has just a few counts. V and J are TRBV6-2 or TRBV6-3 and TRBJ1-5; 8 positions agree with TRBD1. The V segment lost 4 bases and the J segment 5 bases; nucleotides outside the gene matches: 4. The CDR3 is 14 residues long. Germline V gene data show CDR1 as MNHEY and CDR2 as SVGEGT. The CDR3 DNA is TGTGCCAGCAGTTTCGGACAGGGATATCAGCCCCAGCATTTT. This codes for CASSFGQGYQPQHF.

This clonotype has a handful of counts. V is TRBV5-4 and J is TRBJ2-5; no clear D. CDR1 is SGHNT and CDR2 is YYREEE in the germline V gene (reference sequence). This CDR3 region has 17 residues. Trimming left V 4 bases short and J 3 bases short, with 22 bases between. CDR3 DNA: TGTGCCAGCAGCGAATTTGGGTTGGGCTATCAAAAAGAGACCCAGTACTTC. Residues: CASSEFGLGYQKETQYF.

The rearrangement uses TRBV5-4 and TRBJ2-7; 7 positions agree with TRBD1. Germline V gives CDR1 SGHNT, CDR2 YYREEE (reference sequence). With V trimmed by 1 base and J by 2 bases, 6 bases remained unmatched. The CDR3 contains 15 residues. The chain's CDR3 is CASSLRDRPPYEQYF. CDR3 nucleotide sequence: TGTGCCAGCAGCTTGAGGGACAGACCACCCTACGAGCAGTACTTC.

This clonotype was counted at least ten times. The CDR3 is CASSPNRDGELFF. CDR3 nucleotide sequence: TGCGCCAGCAGCCCTAACAGGGACGGGGAGCTGTTTTTT. The chain is built from TRBV5-1 and TRBJ2-2, with D possibly matching TRBD1 (6 bases). This CDR3 region has 13 residues. Looked up from germline, CDR1 is SGHRS and CDR2 is YFSETQ. V lost 4 bases, J lost 7 bases, and 11 bases lay in between.

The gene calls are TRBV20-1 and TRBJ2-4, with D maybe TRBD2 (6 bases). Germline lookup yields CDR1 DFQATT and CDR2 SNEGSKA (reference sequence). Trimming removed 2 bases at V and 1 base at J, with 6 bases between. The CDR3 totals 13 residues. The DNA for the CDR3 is TGCAGTGCTAGACGGGGGGCCAAAAACATTCAGTACTTC. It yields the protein CSARRGAKNIQYF.

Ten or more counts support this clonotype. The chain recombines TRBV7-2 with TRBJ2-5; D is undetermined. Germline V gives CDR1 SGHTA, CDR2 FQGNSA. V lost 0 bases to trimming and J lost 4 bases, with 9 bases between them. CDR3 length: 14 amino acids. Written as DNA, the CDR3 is TGTGCCAGCAGCTTAGCGTACTCCAGAGAGACCCAGTACTTC. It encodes CASSLAYSRETQYF. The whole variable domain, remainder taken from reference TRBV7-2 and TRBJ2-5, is GAGVSQSPSNKVTEKGKDVELRCDPISGHTALYWYRQSLGQGLEFLIYFQGNSAPDKSGLPSDRFSAERTGGSVSTLTIQRTQQEDSAVYLCASSLAYSRETQYFGPGTRLLVL.

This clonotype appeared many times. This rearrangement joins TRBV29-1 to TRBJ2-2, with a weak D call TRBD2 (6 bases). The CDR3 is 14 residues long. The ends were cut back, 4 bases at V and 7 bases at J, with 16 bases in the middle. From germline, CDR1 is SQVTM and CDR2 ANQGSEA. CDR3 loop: CSVGRDPPFGELFF. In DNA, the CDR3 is TGCAGCGTTGGGCGGGACCCCCCTTTCGGGGAGCTGTTTTTT.

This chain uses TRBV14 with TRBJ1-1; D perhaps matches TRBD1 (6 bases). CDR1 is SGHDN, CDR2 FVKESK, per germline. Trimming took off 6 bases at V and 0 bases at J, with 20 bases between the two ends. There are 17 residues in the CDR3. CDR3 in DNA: TGTGCCAGCAGACCTGGGACACCCGTGCGAATGAACACTGAAGCTTTCTTT. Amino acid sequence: CASRPGTPVRMNTEAFF.

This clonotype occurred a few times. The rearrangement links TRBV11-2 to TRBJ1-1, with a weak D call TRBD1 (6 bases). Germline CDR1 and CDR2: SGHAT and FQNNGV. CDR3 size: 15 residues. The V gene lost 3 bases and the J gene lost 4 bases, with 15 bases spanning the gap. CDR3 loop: CASSFSGGLSTEAFF. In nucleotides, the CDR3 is TGTGCCAGCAGCTTTTCTGGGGGCTTATCCACTGAAGCTTTCTTT.

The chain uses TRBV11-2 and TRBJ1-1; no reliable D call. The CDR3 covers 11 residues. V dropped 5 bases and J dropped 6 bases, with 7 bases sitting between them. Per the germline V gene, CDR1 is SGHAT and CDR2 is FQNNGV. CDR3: CASSRGSEAFF. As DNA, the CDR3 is TGTGCCAGCAGCCGTGGGTCTGAAGCTTTCTTT.

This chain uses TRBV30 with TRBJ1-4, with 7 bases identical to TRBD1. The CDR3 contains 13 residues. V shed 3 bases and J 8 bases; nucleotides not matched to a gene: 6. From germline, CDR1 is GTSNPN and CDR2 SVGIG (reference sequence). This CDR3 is CAWSHRGPEKLFF. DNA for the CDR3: TGTGCCTGGAGCCACAGGGGACCCGAAAAACTGTTTTTT.

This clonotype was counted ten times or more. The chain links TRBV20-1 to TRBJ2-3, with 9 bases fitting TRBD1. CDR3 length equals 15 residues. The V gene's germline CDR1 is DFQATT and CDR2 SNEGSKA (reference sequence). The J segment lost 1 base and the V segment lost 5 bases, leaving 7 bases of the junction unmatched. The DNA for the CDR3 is TGCAGTGCTCTCACAGGGGGCGACGGCACAGATACGCAGTATTTT. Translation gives CSALTGGDGTDTQYF.

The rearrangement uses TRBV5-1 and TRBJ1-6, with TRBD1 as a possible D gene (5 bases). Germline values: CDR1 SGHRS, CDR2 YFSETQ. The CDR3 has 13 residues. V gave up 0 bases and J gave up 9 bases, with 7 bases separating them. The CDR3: CASSLAGRSPLHF. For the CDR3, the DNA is TGCGCCAGCAGCTTGGCGGGACGTTCACCCCTCCACTTT.

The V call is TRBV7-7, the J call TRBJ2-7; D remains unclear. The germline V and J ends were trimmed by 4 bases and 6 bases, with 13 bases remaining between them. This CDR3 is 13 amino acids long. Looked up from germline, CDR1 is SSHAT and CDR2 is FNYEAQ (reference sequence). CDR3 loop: CASSSRAWGEQYF. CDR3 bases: TGTGCCAGCAGCTCCCGCGCATGGGGCGAGCAGTACTTC.

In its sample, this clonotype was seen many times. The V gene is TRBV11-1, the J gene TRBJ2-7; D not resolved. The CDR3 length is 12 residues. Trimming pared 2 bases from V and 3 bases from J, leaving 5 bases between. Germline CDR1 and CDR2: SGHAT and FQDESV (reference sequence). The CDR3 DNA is TGTGCCAGCAGCTTAACCTTCTACGAGCAGTACTTC. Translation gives CASSLTFYEQYF.